A selection of T cell receptor beta chains follows, all from one sample in a study of beta chain features in type 1 diabetes. Produced via immunoSEQ multiplex PCR; TCRdb's table is partial and in-frame only. The table records under 800,000 clones, less than 20% of them present only once. The sequencing input was naive CD4+ T cells from blood. The receptors shown here come from a man in his late teens or twenties in good health. CDR3s include the opening cysteine and the closing phenylalanine or tryptophan. The D gene is left open where the match is weak. Clone sizes are given selectively: once, few, many, or a class where the clone is expanded.

j_gene	v_gene	len	d_gene	abundance	CDR3nt	CDR3aa
TRBJ1-5	TRBV11-2	16	TRBD1	few	TGTGCCAGCAGCTTAGGGGGGACAGGCACGAATCAGCCCCAGCATTTT	CASSLGGTGTNQPQHF
TRBJ1-2	TRBV20-1	11	.	.	TGCAGTGCTACACAGGTTTCCGGCTACACCTTC	CSATQVSGYTF
TRBJ2-1	TRBV9	14	.	.	TGTGCCAGCAGCGTAGTGGGGGAGCGGAATGAGCAGTTCTTC	CASSVVGERNEQFF
TRBJ2-1	TRBV5-4	15	.	.	TGTGCCAGCAGCGTAGACAGGGAGGCTTACAATGAGCAGTTCTTC	CASSVDREAYNEQFF
TRBJ2-1	TRBV5-1	15	.	few	TGCGCCAGCCGCCTCGGGCTCCAAGCCTCGGGTGAGCAGTTCTTC	CASRLGLQASGEQFF
TRBJ2-2	TRBV27	15	.	.	TGTGCCAGCAGTTTCTTCAGTCCGAACACCGGGGAGCTGTTTTTT	CASSFFSPNTGELFF
TRBJ2-3	TRBV6-1	12	.	.	TGTGCCAGCAGTGAAGCGGTCGCTACGCAGTATTTT	CASSEAVATQYF
TRBJ2-7	TRBV11-2	13	.	.	TGTGCCAGCAGCCAGAGCGCGATCTACGAGCAGTACTTC	CASSQSAIYEQYF
TRBJ1-4	TRBV2	14	.	.	TGTGCCAGCAGTGCGACCAGACAGAATGAAAAACTGTTTTTT	CASSATRQNEKLFF
TRBJ2-5	TRBV10-3	12	TRBD2	few	TGTGCCATCAGCCCTAGCGGAGAGACCCAGTACTTC	CAISPSGETQYF
TRBJ2-3	TRBV5-1	12	.	.	TGCGCCAGCAGCCAGGAGGCAGATACGCAGTATTTT	CASSQEADTQYF
TRBJ1-5	TRBV7-8	13	.	.	TGTGCCAGCAGCTCAGTGGTGGATCAGCCCCAGCATTTT	CASSSVVDQPQHF
TRBJ2-1	TRBV11-2	14	.	few	TGTGCCAGCAGCCAACCGGGACTCAGTAATGAGCAGTTCTTC	CASSQPGLSNEQFF
TRBJ2-7	TRBV7-2	14	.	.	TGTGCCAGCAGCTTTACTAGCTTCTCCTACGAGCAGTACTTC	CASSFTSFSYEQYF
TRBJ2-7	TRBV25-1	13	.	few	TGTGCCAGCAGTGAGGGTTGGGGGAACGAGCAGTACTTC	CASSEGWGNEQYF
TRBJ2-2	TRBV4-1	16	.	few	TGCGCCAGCAGCCAGCCCAGTCGGGGAATCACCGGGGAGCTGTTTTTT	CASSQPSRGITGELFF
TRBJ2-1	TRBV29-1	15	TRBD1	few	TGCAGCGTTGAGCTCCGGGACAGGGGGATCTATGAGCAGTTCTTC	CSVELRDRGIYEQFF